The rows below give T cell receptor beta chains drawn from one sample of a study of T cells in Graves' hyperthyroidism and ophthalmopathy. TCRdb reprocessed the multiplex PCR reads via MiXCR and lists one record per CDR3 protein. The top ten hold under 35% of the sample, which has 200,000 to 250,000 distinct CDR3 sequences, roughly 15% seen once. Sequencing used blood. The receptors derive from a woman aged 18-29 years with Graves' ophthalmopathy. Both conserved end residues are part of each CDR3. The D gene is left open where the match is weak. Part of the rows lack a size; the others show once, few, many or a class for expanded clones.

J: TRBJ2-1; V: TRBV13; D: TRBD2; size: many; DNA: TGTGCCAGCAGCCCCGGCGGTAGCGGGGCTTTTGAGCAGTTCTTC; CDR3: CASSPGGSGAFEQFF
J: TRBJ2-5; V: TRBV9; D: .; size: .; DNA: TGTGCCAGCAGCTCTGAGTTAGGGGAGACCCAGTACTTC; CDR3: CASSSELGETQYF
J: TRBJ2-2; V: TRBV6-1; D: TRBD1; size: .; DNA: TGTGCCAGCAGATTTCCGACAGGGATTGATACCGGGGAGCTGTTTTTT; CDR3: CASRFPTGIDTGELFF
J: TRBJ2-7; V: TRBV6-1; D: TRBD1; size: many; DNA: TGTGCCAGCAGTCGACAGGGCGCGCAGTACTTC; CDR3: CASSRQGAQYF
J: TRBJ2-5; V: TRBV5-1; D: TRBD1; size: .; DNA: TGCGCCAGCAGCTTGGCCGGGACAGGGTTCGGGGAGACCCAGTACTTC; CDR3: CASSLAGTGFGETQYF
J: TRBJ1-2; V: TRBV12-3/TRBV12-4; D: .; size: many; DNA: TGTGCCAGCAGTTTAAAAGTGGGGGGTGACTATGGCTACACCTTC; CDR3: CASSLKVGGDYGYTF
J: TRBJ2-1; V: TRBV7-2; D: .; size: many; DNA: TGTGCCAGCAGCTTATCGACTAAGGGAATGGCGTTCTTC; CDR3: CASSLSTKGMAFF
J: TRBJ2-7; V: TRBV4-1; D: .; size: .; DNA: TGCGCCAGCAGCCACTTACACACCGGGACGGTAGTCTACGAGCAGTACTTC; CDR3: CASSHLHTGTVVYEQYF
J: TRBJ2-7; V: TRBV6-2/TRBV6-3; D: .; size: many; DNA: TGTGCCAGCAGTTCCCCTAGCGCCTACGAGCAGTACTTC; CDR3: CASSSPSAYEQYF
J: TRBJ1-6; V: TRBV9; D: .; size: many; DNA: TGTGCCAGCAGCGTACAGACACAGCCCTCCGCCTCACCCCTCCACTTT; CDR3: CASSVQTQPSASPLHF
J: TRBJ2-7; V: TRBV6-1; D: TRBD2; size: many; DNA: TGTGCCAGCAGCCACCTTAAGGCTAGCGGTAACGTTGAGCAGTACTTC; CDR3: CASSHLKASGNVEQYF
J: TRBJ1-6; V: TRBV7-2; D: .; size: many; DNA: TGTGCCAGCTCGCGCTCCTATAATTCACCCCTCCACTTT; CDR3: CASSRSYNSPLHF
J: TRBJ1-2; V: TRBV5-1; D: TRBD1; size: many; DNA: TGCGCCAGCAGCTATCGGACAGGGGAACATGGCTACACCTTC; CDR3: CASSYRTGEHGYTF
J: TRBJ2-4; V: TRBV28; D: TRBD2; size: .; DNA: TGTGCCAGCAGGACTAGCGGGGCTAAAAACATTCAGTACTTC; CDR3: CASRTSGAKNIQYF
J: TRBJ2-7; V: TRBV15; D: TRBD1; size: many; DNA: TGTGCCACCAGTCCAGGACAGGGATACGGGCAGTACTTC; CDR3: CATSPGQGYGQYF
J: TRBJ1-1; V: TRBV2; D: TRBD1; size: many; DNA: TGTGCCAGCACTCGACAGGGTGGCCGAAACACTGAAGCTTTCTTT; CDR3: CASTRQGGRNTEAFF
J: TRBJ2-1; V: TRBV25-1; D: TRBD2; size: many; DNA: TGTGCCAGCAGTGAAAATTTAGGCAGCGGAGGGACTAGCGGGCCCAATGAGCAGTTCTTC; CDR3: CASSENLGSGGTSGPNEQFF
J: TRBJ2-4; V: TRBV7-9; D: .; size: few; DNA: TGTGCCAGCAGCCCGGGCGCGGGATATAAGCCAGGAAACATTCAGTACTTC; CDR3: CASSPGAGYKPGNIQYF
J: TRBJ2-7; V: TRBV24-1; D: .; size: many; DNA: TGTGCCACCATGGGGACGGACTCCTACGAGCAGTACTTC; CDR3: CATMGTDSYEQYF
J: TRBJ1-4; V: TRBV28; D: TRBD1; size: many; DNA: TGTGCCAGCAGTCCAGGGGGCGCGGGCGAAAAACTGTTTTTT; CDR3: CASSPGGAGEKLFF
J: TRBJ2-7; V: TRBV15; D: .; size: many; DNA: TGTGCCACCAGCAGAGTTGAGGGCCAACTAGGGGAGCAGTACTTC; CDR3: CATSRVEGQLGEQYF
J: TRBJ2-1; V: TRBV7-3; D: .; size: many; DNA: TGTGCCAGCAGCTTAACACGTAGAGGCGACAATGAGCAGTTCTTC; CDR3: CASSLTRRGDNEQFF
J: TRBJ1-2; V: TRBV3-1; D: TRBD1; size: many; DNA: TGTGCCAGCAGCATGGGACAGGCTAACTATGGCTACACCTTC; CDR3: CASSMGQANYGYTF
J: TRBJ2-7; V: TRBV6-1; D: .; size: many; DNA: TGTGCCAGCAGTCTGACAGGCAACTACGAGCAGTACTTC; CDR3: CASSLTGNYEQYF
J: TRBJ1-1; V: TRBV30; D: .; size: many; DNA: TGTGCCTGGAGTCCCCAGGGAAGGGAGGCTTTCTTT; CDR3: CAWSPQGREAFF
J: TRBJ2-3; V: TRBV7-8; D: .; size: many; DNA: TGTGCCAGCAGCTTATCTGTAGGGATACCAGATACGCAGTATTTT; CDR3: CASSLSVGIPDTQYF
J: TRBJ2-7; V: TRBV7-8; D: TRBD2; size: many; DNA: TGTGCCAGCAGCTTAAGACTAGCGGGAGCATACGAGCAGTACTTC; CDR3: CASSLRLAGAYEQYF
J: TRBJ2-1; V: TRBV7-9; D: .; size: few; DNA: TGTGCCAGCAGCTTATATGAGGGGAGCTCCTACAATGAGCAGTTCTTC; CDR3: CASSLYEGSSYNEQFF
J: TRBJ2-1; V: TRBV19; D: TRBD1; size: .; DNA: TGTGCCAGTAGTTCACGGCCCGGGACAGGGTTCTTCGATGAGCAGTTCTTC; CDR3: CASSSRPGTGFFDEQFF
J: TRBJ1-2; V: TRBV20-1; D: .; size: many; DNA: TGCAGTGCTTTGACAGCTAACTATGGCTACACCTTC; CDR3: CSALTANYGYTF
J: TRBJ1-1; V: TRBV28; D: .; size: many; DNA: TGTGCCAGCGGAGAGAGCCAGACTGAAGCTTTCTTT; CDR3: CASGESQTEAFF
J: TRBJ2-7; V: TRBV9; D: TRBD1; size: .; DNA: TGTGCCAGCTCACTCAGCGGACAGGGAACCTACGAGCAGTACTTC; CDR3: CASSLSGQGTYEQYF
J: TRBJ2-7; V: TRBV28; D: .; size: many; DNA: TGTGCCAGCAGCTTAGAGCGGGACACCCTCCGCGAGCAGTACTTC; CDR3: CASSLERDTLREQYF
J: TRBJ2-7; V: TRBV27; D: TRBD1; size: many; DNA: TGTGCCAGCAGTTTCCGGGACAGGGTAGGCGAGCAGTACTTC; CDR3: CASSFRDRVGEQYF
J: TRBJ1-1; V: TRBV5-1; D: .; size: many; DNA: TGCGCCAGCAGCTTCTCGGGGACACAATCATTGAACACTGAAGCTTTCTTT; CDR3: CASSFSGTQSLNTEAFF
J: TRBJ1-4; V: TRBV6-1; D: .; size: many; DNA: TGTGCCAGCAGTGAAGCAATCACGGCAACTAATGAAAAACTGTTTTTT; CDR3: CASSEAITATNEKLFF
J: TRBJ2-1; V: TRBV7-9; D: .; size: .; DNA: TGTGCCAGCAGCTCCGAGGGATCCAACTCCTACAATGAGCAGTTCTTC; CDR3: CASSSEGSNSYNEQFF
J: TRBJ2-5; V: TRBV11-2; D: .; size: many; DNA: TGTGCCAGCAGCTGGGCAGGGGAGGAGACCCAGTACTTC; CDR3: CASSWAGEETQYF
J: TRBJ2-6; V: TRBV5-1; D: .; size: many; DNA: TGCGCCAGCAGCTTGTTAATGACAGTGCAAGCCAACGTCCTGACTTTC; CDR3: CASSLLMTVQANVLTF
J: TRBJ2-7; V: TRBV6-1; D: .; size: many; DNA: TGTGCCAGCACAAACGGGCTGTTGATGGACGAGCAGTACTTC; CDR3: CASTNGLLMDEQYF
J: TRBJ2-1; V: TRBV28; D: .; size: many; DNA: TGTGCCAGCAGGGGGGGGCTAGCGTACAATGAGCAGTTCTTC; CDR3: CASRGGLAYNEQFF
J: TRBJ1-1; V: TRBV18; D: TRBD1; size: many; DNA: TGTGCCAGCTCACCGGGACAGCGGATGAACACTGAAGCTTTCTTT; CDR3: CASSPGQRMNTEAFF
J: TRBJ1-4; V: TRBV5-5; D: .; size: many; DNA: TGTGCCAGCAGCTTGACGGCCACTAATGAAAAACTGTTTTTT; CDR3: CASSLTATNEKLFF
J: TRBJ2-5; V: TRBV7-2; D: .; size: many; DNA: TGTGCCAGCAGCTTAGGCGGAACCCGGGGGGAGACCCAGTACTTC; CDR3: CASSLGGTRGETQYF
J: TRBJ2-3; V: TRBV4-2; D: TRBD2; size: .; DNA: TGTGCCAGCAGCCAAGTCTCCTGGGCTAGCGGGGGGGATAGCACAGATACGCAGTATTTT; CDR3: CASSQVSWASGGDSTDTQYF
J: TRBJ2-1; V: TRBV20-1; D: .; size: many; DNA: TGCAGTGCTAGCTACTGGGGCCAGACCGATGAGCAGTTCTTC; CDR3: CSASYWGQTDEQFF
J: TRBJ1-1; V: TRBV10-2; D: .; size: many; DNA: TGCGCCAGCAGTGATCGTTTTGGGCAGGGGAACACTGAAGCTTTCTTT; CDR3: CASSDRFGQGNTEAFF
J: TRBJ1-1; V: TRBV27; D: TRBD1; size: many; DNA: TGTGCCAGCAGTTTATTACTGGACAGGGAAGCTTTCTTT; CDR3: CASSLLLDREAFF
J: TRBJ2-2; V: TRBV5-5; D: .; size: few; DNA: TGTGCCAGCAGCTTGTCGTGGGTCACCGGGGAGCTGTTTTTT; CDR3: CASSLSWVTGELFF